The clone carrying this T cell receptor (beta chain) has a single count. The antigen is undetermined. Clones were read by immunoSEQ multiplex PCR, and TCRdb kept only the in-frame ones, dropping some. In the table there are 150,000 or so clones, 89% of which are singletons. This specimen belongs to a study of T cell responses to AZD1222 COVID-19 vaccine. The wider study: Recipients boosted at about 4 weeks or about 12 weeks are pooled. Findings and caveats of the study: Sampled repertoires all dated from after the peak T cell response. Regions left unmutated in variants are reportedly the target of nearly half of spike-specific TCRs. Baseline seropositivity occurred in only 5 to 7 AZD1222 recipients.

The source was peripheral blood, collected on day 0 of AZD1222 vaccination. The TCR comes from an adult in good health.

For the CDR3, the DNA is TGTGCCAGTAAGGAGTTTGGGGGCAGCACCGTCTCTGGAAACACCATATATTTT. Translated: CASKEFGGSTVSGNTIYF. The V call is TRBV19, the J call TRBJ1-3; perhaps TRBD1 as D (6 bases). V was shortened by 7 bases and J by 0 bases, with 22 bases between the two germline ends. The CDR3 sequence is 18 residues long. The V gene's germline CDR1 is LNHDA and CDR2 SQIVND (reference sequence).